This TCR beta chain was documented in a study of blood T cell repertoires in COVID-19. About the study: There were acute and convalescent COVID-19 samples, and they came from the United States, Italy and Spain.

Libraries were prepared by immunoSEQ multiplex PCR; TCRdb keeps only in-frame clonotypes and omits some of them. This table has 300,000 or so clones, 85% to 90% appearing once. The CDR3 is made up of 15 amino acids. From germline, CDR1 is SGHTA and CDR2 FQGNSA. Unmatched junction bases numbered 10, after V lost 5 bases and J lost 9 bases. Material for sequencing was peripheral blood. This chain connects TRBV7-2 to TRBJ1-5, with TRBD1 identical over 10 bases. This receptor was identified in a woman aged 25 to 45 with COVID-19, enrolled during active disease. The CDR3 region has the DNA TGTGCCAGCAGCAGTTCGACAGGGGGCTGGGGGCCCCAGCATTTT. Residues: CASSSSTGGWGPQHF.